This T cell receptor (beta chain) was identified in a study of blood T cells in healthy people across ages. A second PCR of 7 to 11 cycles used a sample-barcoded 5' primer and a J-beta primer mix. TCRdb ran MiXCR on the 5' RACE reads and lists one entry per CDR3 protein. The sample contains 1.8 million or so distinct CDR3 sequences, around 40% of which appear only once. Germline CDR1 reads MNHEY; CDR2 reads SVGEGT. The CDR3 is made up of 15 amino acids. V dropped 2 bases and J dropped 6 bases, with 13 bases sitting between them. This rearrangement joins TRBV6-2 or TRBV6-3 to TRBJ2-2, with a weak D call TRBD1 (6 bases). Sequenced: blood. This clonotype originated in a human donor in good health. CDR3 bases: TGTGCCAGCAGTTACCAACAGGGAGCGGCCGGGGAGCTGTTTTTT. It translates to CASSYQQGAAGELFF.